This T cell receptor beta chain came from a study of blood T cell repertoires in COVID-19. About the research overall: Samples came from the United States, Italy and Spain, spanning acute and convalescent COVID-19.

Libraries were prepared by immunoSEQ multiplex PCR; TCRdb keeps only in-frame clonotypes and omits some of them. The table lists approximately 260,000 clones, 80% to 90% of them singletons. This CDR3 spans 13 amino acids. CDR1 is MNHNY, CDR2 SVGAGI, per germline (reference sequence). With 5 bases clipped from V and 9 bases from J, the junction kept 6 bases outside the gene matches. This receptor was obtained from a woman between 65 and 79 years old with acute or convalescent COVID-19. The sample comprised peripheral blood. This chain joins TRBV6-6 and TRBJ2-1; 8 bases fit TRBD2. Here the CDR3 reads CASSRGGVTEQFF. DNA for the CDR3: TGTGCCAGCAGTCGGGGGGGGGTTACTGAGCAGTTCTTC.